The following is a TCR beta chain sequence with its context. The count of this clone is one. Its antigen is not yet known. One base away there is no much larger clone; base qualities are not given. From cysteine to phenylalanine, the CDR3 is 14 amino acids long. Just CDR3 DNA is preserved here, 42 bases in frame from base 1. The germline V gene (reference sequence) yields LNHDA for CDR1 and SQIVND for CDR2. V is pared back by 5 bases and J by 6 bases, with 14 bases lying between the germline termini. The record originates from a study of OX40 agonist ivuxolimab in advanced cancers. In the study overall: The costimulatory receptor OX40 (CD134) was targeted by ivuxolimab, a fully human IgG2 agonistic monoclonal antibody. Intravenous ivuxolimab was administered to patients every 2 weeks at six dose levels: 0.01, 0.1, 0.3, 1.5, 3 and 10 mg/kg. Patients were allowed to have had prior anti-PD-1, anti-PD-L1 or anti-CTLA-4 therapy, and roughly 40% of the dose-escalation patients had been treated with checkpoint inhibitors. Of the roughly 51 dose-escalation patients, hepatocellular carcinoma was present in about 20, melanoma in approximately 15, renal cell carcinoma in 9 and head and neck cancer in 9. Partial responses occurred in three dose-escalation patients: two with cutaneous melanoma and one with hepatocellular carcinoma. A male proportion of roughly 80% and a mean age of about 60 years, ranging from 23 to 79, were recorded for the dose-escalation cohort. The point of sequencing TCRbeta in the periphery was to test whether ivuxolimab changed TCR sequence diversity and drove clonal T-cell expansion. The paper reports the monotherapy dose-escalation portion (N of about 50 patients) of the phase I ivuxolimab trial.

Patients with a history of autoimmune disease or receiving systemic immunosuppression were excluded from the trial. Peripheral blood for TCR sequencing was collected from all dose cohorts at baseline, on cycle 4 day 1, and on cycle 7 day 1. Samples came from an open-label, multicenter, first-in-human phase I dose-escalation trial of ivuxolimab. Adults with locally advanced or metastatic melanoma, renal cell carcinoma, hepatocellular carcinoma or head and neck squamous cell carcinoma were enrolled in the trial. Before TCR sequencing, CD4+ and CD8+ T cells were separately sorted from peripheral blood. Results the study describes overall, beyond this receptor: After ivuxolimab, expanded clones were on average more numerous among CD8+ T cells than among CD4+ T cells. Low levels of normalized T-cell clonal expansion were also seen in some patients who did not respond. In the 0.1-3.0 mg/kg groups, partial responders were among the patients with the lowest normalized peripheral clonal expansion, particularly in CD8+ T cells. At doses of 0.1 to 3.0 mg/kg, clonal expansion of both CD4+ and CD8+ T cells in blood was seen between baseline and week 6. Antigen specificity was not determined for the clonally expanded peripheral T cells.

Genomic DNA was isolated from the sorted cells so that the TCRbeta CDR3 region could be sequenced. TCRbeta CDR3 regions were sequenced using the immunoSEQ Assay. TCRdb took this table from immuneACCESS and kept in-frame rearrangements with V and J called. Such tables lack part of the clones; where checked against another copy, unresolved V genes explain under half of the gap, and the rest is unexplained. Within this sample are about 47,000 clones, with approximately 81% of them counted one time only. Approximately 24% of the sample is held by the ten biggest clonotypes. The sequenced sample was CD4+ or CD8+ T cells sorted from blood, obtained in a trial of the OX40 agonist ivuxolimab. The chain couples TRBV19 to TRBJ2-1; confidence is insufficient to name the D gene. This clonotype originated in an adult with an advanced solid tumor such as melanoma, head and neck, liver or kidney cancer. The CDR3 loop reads CASSWTASPNEQFF. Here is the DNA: TGTGCCAGTAGTTGGACCGCCTCCCCCAATGAGCAGTTCTTC. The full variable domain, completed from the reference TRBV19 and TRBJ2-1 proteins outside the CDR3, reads DGGITQSPKYLFRKEGQNVTLSCEQNLNHDAMYWYRQDPGQGLRLIYYSQIVNDFQKGDIAEGYSVSREKKESFPLTVTSAQKNPTAFYLCASSWTASPNEQFFGPGTRLTVL.